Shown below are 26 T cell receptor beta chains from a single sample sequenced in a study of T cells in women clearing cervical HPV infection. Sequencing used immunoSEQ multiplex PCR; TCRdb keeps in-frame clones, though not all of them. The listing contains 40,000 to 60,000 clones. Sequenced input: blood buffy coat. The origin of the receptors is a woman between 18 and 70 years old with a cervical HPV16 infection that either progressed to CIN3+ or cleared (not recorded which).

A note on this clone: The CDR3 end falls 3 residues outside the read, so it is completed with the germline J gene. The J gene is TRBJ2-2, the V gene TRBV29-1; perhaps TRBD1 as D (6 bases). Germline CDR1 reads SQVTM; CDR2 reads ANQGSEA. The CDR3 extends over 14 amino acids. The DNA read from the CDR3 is TGCAGCGCCGAAGGCACAGGGAGTAATGAAAAG. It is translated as CSAEGTGSNEK. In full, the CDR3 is CSAEGTGSNEKLFF.

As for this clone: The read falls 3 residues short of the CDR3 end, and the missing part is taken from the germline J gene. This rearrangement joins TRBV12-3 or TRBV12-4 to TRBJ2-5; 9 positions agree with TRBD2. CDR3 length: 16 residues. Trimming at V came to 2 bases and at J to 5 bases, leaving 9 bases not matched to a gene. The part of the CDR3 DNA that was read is TGTGCCAGCAGTTTAATCGGGCTAGCGGGGCGGGAGACC. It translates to CASSLIGLAGRET. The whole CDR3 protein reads CASSLIGLAGRETQYF.

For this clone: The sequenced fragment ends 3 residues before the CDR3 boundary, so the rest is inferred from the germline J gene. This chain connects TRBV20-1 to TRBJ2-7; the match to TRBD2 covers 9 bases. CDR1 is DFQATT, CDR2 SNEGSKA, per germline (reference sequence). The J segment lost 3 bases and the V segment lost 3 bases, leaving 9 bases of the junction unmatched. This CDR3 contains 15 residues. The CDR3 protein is CSASDGGGANYEQYF. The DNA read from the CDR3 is TGCAGTGCTAGTGATGGCGGGGGGGCTAACTACGAG.

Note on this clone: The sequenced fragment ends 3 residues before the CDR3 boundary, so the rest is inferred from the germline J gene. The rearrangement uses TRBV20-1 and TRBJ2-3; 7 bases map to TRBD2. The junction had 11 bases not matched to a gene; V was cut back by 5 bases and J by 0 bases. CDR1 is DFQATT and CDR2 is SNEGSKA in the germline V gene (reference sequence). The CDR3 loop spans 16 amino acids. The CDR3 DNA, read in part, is TGCAGTGCTGGGGGGGGTACGGGGGTTAGCACAGATACG. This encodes CSAGGGTGVSTDT. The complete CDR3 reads CSAGGGTGVSTDTQYF.

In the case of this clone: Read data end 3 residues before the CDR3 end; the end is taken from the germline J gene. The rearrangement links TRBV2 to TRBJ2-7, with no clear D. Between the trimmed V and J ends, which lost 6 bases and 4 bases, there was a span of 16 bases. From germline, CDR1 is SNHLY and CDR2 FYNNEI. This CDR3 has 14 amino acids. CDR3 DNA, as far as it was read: TGTGCCAGCAGGGCCCCCAGTTCCGTTTACGAG. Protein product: CASRAPSSVYE. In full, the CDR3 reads CASRAPSSVYEQYF. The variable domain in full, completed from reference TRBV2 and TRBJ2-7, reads EPEVTQTPSHQVTQMGQEVILRCVPISNHLYFYWYRQILGQKVEFLVSFYNNEISEKSEIFDDQFSVERPDGSNFTLKIRSTKLEDSAMYFCASRAPSSVYEQYFGPGTRLTVT.

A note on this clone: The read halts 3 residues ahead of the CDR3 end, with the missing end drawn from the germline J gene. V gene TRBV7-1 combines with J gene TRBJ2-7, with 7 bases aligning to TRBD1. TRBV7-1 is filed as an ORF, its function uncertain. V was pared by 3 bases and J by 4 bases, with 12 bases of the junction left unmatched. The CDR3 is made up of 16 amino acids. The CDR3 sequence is CASSSFRPGQLYEQYF. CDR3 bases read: TGTGCCAGCAGCTCCTTCCGTCCGGGACAGTTGTACGAG.

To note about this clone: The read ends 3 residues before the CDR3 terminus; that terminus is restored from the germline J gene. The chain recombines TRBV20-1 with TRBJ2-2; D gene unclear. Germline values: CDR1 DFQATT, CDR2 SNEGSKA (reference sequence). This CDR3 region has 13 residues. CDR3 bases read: TGCAGTGCTTCGAGCTCCTATAATTCACCG. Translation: CSASSSYNSP. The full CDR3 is CSASSSYNSPLFF.

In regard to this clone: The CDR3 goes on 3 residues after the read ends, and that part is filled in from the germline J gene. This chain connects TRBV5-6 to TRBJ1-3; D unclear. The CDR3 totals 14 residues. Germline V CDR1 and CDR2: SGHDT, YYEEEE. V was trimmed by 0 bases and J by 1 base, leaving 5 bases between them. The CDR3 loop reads CASSLVQSGNTIYF. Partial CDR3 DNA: TGTGCCAGCAGCTTGGTTCAGTCTGGAAACACC.

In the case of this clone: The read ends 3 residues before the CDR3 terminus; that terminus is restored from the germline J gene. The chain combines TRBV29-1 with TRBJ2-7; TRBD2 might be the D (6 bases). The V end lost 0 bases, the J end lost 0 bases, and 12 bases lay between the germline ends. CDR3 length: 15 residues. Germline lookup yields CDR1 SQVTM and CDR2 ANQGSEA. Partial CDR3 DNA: TGCAGCGTTGAAGATCGGGGACTTAGCTCCTACGAG. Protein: CSVEDRGLSSYE. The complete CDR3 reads CSVEDRGLSSYEQYF.

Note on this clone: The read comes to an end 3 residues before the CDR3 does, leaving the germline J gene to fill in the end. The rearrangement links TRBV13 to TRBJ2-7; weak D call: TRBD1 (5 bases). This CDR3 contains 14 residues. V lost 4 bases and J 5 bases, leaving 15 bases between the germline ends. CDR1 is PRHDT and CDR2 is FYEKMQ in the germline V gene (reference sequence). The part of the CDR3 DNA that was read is TGTGCCAGCAGCTCCGGACATATTGTACACGAG. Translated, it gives CASSSGHIVHE. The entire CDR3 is CASSSGHIVHEQYF.

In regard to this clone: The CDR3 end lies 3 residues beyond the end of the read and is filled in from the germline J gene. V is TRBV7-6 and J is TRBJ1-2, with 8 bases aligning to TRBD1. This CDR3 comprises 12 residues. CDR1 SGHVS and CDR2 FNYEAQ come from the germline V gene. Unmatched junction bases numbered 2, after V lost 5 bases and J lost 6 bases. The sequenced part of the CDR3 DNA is TGTGCCAGCAGCCTGACAGGGGATGGC. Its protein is CASSLTGDG. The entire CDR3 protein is CASSLTGDGYTF.

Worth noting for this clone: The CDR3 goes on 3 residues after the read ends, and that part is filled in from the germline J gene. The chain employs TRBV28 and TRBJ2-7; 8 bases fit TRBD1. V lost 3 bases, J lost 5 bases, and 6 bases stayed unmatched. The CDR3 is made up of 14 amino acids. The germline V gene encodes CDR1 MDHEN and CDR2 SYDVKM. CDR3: CASSFLGQANEQYF. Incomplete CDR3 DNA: TGTGCCAGCAGTTTCCTGGGACAGGCCAACGAG.

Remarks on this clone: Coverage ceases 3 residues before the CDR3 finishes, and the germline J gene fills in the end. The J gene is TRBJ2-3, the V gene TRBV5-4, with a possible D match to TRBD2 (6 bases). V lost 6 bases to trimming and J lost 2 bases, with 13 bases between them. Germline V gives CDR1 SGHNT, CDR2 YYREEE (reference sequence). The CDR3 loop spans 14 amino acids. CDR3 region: CASTETSTTDTQYF. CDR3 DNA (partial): TGTGCCAGCACCGAGACTAGTACCACAGATACG.

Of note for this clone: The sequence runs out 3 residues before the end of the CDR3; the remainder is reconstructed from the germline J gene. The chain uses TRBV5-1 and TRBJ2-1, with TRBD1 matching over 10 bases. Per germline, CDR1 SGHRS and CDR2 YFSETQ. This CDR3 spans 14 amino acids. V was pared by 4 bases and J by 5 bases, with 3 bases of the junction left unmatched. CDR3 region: CASSRDRGDNEQFF. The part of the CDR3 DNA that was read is TGCGCCAGCAGCCGGGACAGGGGAGACAATGAG. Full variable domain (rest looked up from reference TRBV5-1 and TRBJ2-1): KAGVTQTPRYLIKTRGQQVTLSCSPISGHRSVSWYQQTPGQGLQFLFEYFSETQRNKGNFPGRFSGRQFSNSRSEMNVSTLELGDSALYLCASSRDRGDNEQFFGPGTRLTVL.

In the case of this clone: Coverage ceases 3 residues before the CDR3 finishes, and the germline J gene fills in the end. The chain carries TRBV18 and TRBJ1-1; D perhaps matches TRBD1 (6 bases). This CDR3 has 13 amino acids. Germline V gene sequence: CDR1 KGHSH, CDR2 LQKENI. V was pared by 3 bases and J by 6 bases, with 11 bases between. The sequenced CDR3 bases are TGTGCCAGCTCACCGGTCAGGGGCGCTGAA. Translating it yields CASSPVRGAE. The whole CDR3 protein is CASSPVRGAEAFF.

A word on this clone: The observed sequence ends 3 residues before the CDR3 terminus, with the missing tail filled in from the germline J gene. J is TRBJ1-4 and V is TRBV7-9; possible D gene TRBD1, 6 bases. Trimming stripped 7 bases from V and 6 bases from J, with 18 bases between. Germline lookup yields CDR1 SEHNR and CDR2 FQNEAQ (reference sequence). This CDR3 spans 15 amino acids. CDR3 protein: CASKGVLQGDEKLFF. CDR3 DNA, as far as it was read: TGTGCCAGCAAAGGGGTTCTACAGGGTGATGAAAAA.

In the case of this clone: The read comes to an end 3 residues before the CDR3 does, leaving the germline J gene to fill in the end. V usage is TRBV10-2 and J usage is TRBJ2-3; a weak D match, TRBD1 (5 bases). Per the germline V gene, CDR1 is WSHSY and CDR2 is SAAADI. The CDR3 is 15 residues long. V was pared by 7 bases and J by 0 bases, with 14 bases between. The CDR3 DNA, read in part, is TGCGCCAGCATTTTTACAGGAGCGAGCACAGATACG. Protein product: CASIFTGASTDT. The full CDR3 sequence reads CASIFTGASTDTQYF.

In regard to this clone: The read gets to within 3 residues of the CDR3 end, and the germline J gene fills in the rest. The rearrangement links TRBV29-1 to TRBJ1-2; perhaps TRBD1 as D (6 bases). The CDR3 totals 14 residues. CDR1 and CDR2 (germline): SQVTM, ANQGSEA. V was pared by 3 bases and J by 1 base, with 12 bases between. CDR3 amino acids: CSVESGTNNYGYTF. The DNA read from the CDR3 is TGCAGCGTTGAGTCCGGGACAAATAACTATGGC.

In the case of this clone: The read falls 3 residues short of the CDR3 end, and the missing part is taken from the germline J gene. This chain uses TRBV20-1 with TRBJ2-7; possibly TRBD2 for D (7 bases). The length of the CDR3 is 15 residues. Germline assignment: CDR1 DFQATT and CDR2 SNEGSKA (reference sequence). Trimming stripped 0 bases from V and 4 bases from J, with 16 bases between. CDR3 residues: CSARDRRAGAYEQYF. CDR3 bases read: TGCAGTGCTAGAGATAGGAGGGCGGGGGCTTACGAG.

The CDR3 reads CASSLGGEGLYEQYF. The CDR3 DNA, read in part, is TGTGCCAGCAGTTTAGGGGGGGAGGGACTCTACGAG. The chain combines TRBV28 with TRBJ2-7, with 7 bases aligning to TRBD2. Read data end 3 residues before the CDR3 end; the end is taken from the germline J gene. The CDR3 spans 15 residues. The V gene end was trimmed by 2 bases and the J gene end by 3 bases; junction bases not matched to a gene: 7. Germline-derived CDR1 and CDR2 are MDHEN and SYDVKM. Full variable domain (remainder filled in from reference TRBV28 and TRBJ2-7): DVKVTQSSRYLVKRTGEKVFLECVQDMDHENMFWYRQDPGLGLRLIYFSYDVKMKEKGDIPEGYSVSREKKERFSLILESASTNQTSMYLCASSLGGEGLYEQYFGPGTRLTVT.

The CDR3 loop reads CSARDLWRGASYEQYF. The covered CDR3 bases are TGCAGTGCTAGAGATCTTTGGCGGGGGGCCTCCTACGAG. The chain joins TRBV20-1 to TRBJ2-7; TRBD2 matches 8 bases. The CDR3 goes on 3 residues after the read ends, and that part is filled in from the germline J gene. Per germline, CDR1 DFQATT and CDR2 SNEGSKA (reference sequence). Losses at the gene ends were 0 bases for V and 0 bases for J; bases not matched to a gene: 7. The CDR3 covers 16 residues.

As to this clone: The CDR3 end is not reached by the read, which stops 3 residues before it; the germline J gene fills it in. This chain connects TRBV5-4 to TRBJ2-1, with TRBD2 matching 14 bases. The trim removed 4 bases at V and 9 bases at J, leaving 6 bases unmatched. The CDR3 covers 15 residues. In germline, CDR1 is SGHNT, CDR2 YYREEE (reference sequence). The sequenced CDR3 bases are TGTGCCAGCAGCCCGACTAGCGGGGGGGCCGGTGAG. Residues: CASSPTSGGAGE. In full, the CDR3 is CASSPTSGGAGEQFF.

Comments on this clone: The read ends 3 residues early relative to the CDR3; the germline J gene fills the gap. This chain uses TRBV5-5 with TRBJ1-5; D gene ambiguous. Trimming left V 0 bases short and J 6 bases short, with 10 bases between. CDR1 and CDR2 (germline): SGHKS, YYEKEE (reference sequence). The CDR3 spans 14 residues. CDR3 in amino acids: CASSLDQVAQPQHF. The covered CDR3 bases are TGTGCCAGCAGCTTGGATCAGGTGGCTCAGCCC.

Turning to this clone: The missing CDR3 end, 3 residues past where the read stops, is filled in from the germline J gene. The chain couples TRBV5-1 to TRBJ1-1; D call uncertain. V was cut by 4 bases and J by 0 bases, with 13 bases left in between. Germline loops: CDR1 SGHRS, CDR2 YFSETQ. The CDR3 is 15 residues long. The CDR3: CASSGSGGMNTEAFF. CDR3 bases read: TGCGCCAGCAGCGGTAGTGGCGGCATGAACACTGAA.

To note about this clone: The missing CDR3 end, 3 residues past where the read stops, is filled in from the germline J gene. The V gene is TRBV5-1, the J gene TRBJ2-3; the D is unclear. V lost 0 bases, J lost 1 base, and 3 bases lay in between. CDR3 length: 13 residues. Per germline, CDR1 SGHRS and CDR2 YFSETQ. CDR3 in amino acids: CASSLVGTDTQYF. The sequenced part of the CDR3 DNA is TGCGCCAGCAGCTTGGTCGGCACAGATACG.

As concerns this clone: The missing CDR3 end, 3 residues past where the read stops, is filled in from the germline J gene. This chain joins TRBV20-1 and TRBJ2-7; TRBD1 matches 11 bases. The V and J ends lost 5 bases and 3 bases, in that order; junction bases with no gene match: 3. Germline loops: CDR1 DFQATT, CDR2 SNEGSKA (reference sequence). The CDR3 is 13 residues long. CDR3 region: CSAFGTGGYEQYF. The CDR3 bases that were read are TGCAGTGCTTTCGGGACAGGGGGCTACGAG.